This T cell receptor beta chain is drawn from a study of Graves' ophthalmopathy and Graves' hyperthyroidism. Broader study findings: Thyroid clonotypes that were expanded above 0.001 frequency mostly also appeared in blood.

Physicians reached a diagnosis by relying on clinical symptoms, serum thyroxine, TRAb, thyroid ultrasound and orbital computed tomography. This CDR3 contains 15 residues. The germline CDR1 and CDR2 sequences are MNHEY and SVGAGI. Trimming stripped 2 bases from V and 1 base from J, with 8 bases between. As to this clonotype: Its antigen is unidentified.

Scientists amplified the TCR beta CDR3 regions from RNA transcripts. In the first round, RT-PCR was carried out with HTBI primers, and a multiplex PCR formed the second round. Using its own MiXCR run on the multiplex PCR reads, TCRdb lists one record per CDR3 protein. The repertoire holds around 1,000,000 distinct CDR3 sequences, with about 38% as singletons. V usage is TRBV6-5 and J usage is TRBJ1-4; perhaps TRBD1 as D (6 bases). The TCR was taken from an adult man with Graves' hyperthyroidism. The sequencing sample was made of peripheral blood or thyroid tissue (not recorded which). The CDR3 coding sequence is TGTGCCAGCAGTTACACGACAGGAACTAATGAAAAACTGTTTTTT. It is translated as CASSYTTGTNEKLFF.